These 5 T cell receptor beta chains share one sample of origin, sequenced in a study of shared clonotypes between healthy human individuals. Assay used: immunoSEQ multiplex PCR; TCRdb lists only in-frame clones, some missing. The sample consists of around 1,100,000 clones, about 80% of them appearing once. Sequences were obtained from memory CD4+ T cells from PBMCs. Subset reported: CD45RA-negative fraction. The source is a man younger than 35 in good health. Some clones in this sample may be carry-over from other donors' samples.

The V and J genes are TRBV28 and TRBJ2-5; the D is unclear. From germline, CDR1 is MDHEN and CDR2 SYDVKM. CDR3 length: 15 residues. Trimming took 5 bases from V and 0 from J, leaving 13 bases between them. CDR3 in DNA: TGTGCCAGCAGTGCGCTCGGAATTGACCAAGAGACCCAGTACTTC. Residues: CASSALGIDQETQYF.

The rearrangement uses TRBV5-1 and TRBJ2-5; the D is unclear. The germline V gene has CDR1 SGHRS and CDR2 YFSETQ. The length of the CDR3 is 14 residues. V lost 4 bases and J lost 7, with 17 bases in between. The CDR3 coding sequence is TGCGCCAGCAGCATTGACCCTAGGCCAGGGACCCAGTACTTC. Its protein product is CASSIDPRPGTQYF.

The CDR3 region is CASTPGGLYNEQFF. The CDR3 DNA reads TGTGCCAGTACCCCGGGGGGGCTATACAATGAGCAGTTCTTC. This chain connects TRBV19 to TRBJ2-1; 8 bases agree with TRBD2. The CDR3 contains 14 residues. The germline V gene has CDR1 LNHDA and CDR2 SQIVND (reference sequence). J was trimmed by 4 bases and V by 7 bases; bases with no gene match: 6.

This clone was counted between two and nine times. This chain links TRBV28 with TRBJ1-2; 9 bases line up with TRBD1. V shed 5 bases and J 2 bases; nucleotides not matched to a gene: 3. Germline V CDR1 and CDR2: MDHEN, SYDVKM. The CDR3 runs to 14 residues. Here the CDR3 DNA reads TGTGCCAGCAGTAAGGGACAGGGAAACTATGGCTACACCTTC. The encoded protein is CASSKGQGNYGYTF.

This chain joins TRBV15 and TRBJ1-2; tentative D call: TRBD1 (5 bases). The ends were cut back, 3 bases at V and 8 bases at J, with 31 bases in the middle. This CDR3 has 19 residues. Germline CDR1 and CDR2: LNHNV and YYDKDF (reference sequence). The CDR3 loop is CATSREVEGTETYTWGYTF. CDR3 nucleotide sequence: TGTGCCACCAGCAGGGAGGTAGAGGGGACGGAGACCTACACTTGGGGCTACACCTTC.